Following are 8 T cell receptor beta chains from one sample sequenced in a study of T cell repertoires in cytomegalovirus infection. Each CDR3 protein is one row after TCRdb ran MiXCR on the reads. Of more than 400,000 distinct CDR3 sequences in the sample, less than 30% were seen once. The sequenced material came from PBMCs. These receptors all stem from a human donor in good health (CMV status not recorded). Some clones in this sample may be carry-over from other donors' samples.

The CDR3 bases are TGTGCCAGCAGTTACAGCCGGGACAGCTCCTACGAGCAGTACGTC. It codes for CASSYSRDSSYEQYV. The chain employs TRBV6-5 and TRBJ2-7; 7 bases match TRBD1. Germline V gene sequence: CDR1 MNHEY, CDR2 SVGAGI. CDR3 length equals 15 residues. V was clipped by 2 bases and J by 0 bases; unmatched bases: 4.

There are many counts of this clonotype. The chain couples TRBV11-3 to TRBJ2-1; 8 nucleotides agree with TRBD2. Per the germline V gene, CDR1 is SGHNT and CDR2 is YENEEA. CDR3 size: 15 residues. Germline trimming cut 0 bases from V and 2 bases from J; bases unmatched to any gene: 0. The CDR3 loop is CASSLETSAYNEQFF. The CDR3 nucleotides are TGTGCCAGCAGCTTAGAGACTAGCGCCTACAATGAGCAGTTCTTC.

The chain combines TRBV5-1 with TRBJ1-1; 7 bases map to TRBD1. The V gene end was trimmed by 4 bases and the J gene end by 3 bases; junction bases not matched to a gene: 6. The CDR3 runs 14 residues. Looked up from germline, CDR1 is SGHRS and CDR2 is YFSETQ. CDR3 DNA: TGCGCCAGCAGCCAAATTACAGGGGACACTGAAGCTTTCTTT. Protein product: CASSQITGDTEAFF.

CDR3 in DNA: TGTGCCAGCAGTCTGGGACAGAAGATTAACTATGGCTACACCTTC. It translates to CASSLGQKINYGYTF. This rearrangement joins TRBV12-3 or TRBV12-4 to TRBJ1-2; 7 bases map to TRBD1. This CDR3 contains 15 residues. The V gene end was trimmed by 5 bases and the J gene end by 1 base; junction bases not matched to a gene: 7.

This clonotype came up a few times. The DNA of the CDR3 is TGTGCCAGCAGTTTACCGTCGGTGGCGTACAATGAGCAGTTCTTC. It is translated as CASSLPSVAYNEQFF. J is TRBJ2-1 and V is TRBV28, with D uncertain. From germline, CDR1 is MDHEN and CDR2 SYDVKM. The V end was cut by 2 bases, the J end by 4 bases, with 12 bases between. The CDR3 totals 15 residues.

V usage is TRBV28 and J usage is TRBJ2-5; D uncertain. With 6 bases removed from V and 2 bases from J, the gap between germline ends came to 22 bases. The V gene's germline CDR1 is MDHEN and CDR2 SYDVKM. This CDR3 comprises 17 residues. The DNA for the CDR3 is TGTGCCAGCAGGCCCACGCCCCGCGGTTACTATCAAGAGACCCAGTACTTC. Translating gives CASRPTPRGYYQETQYF.

This clonotype was observed a few times. The chain is built from TRBV7-3 and TRBJ2-1; D is possibly TRBD1 (7 bases). Germline-derived CDR1 and CDR2 are SGHTA and FQGTGA. Between the trimmed V and J ends, which lost 5 bases and 4 bases, there was a span of 12 bases. The length of the CDR3 is 14 residues. In DNA, the CDR3 is TGTGCCAGCAGCCTCTCAGGGGGGTACAATGAGCAGTTCTTC. Its protein product is CASSLSGGYNEQFF.

V usage is TRBV12-3 or TRBV12-4 and J usage is TRBJ2-2; 10 bases map to TRBD2. This CDR3 region has 17 residues. V shed 2 bases and J 5 bases; nucleotides not matched to a gene: 8. The CDR3 DNA sequence: TGTGCCAGCAGTTTAAGGCTAGCGGGAGTAAAAACCGGGGAGCTGTTTTTT. It translates to CASSLRLAGVKTGELFF.